This is a list of T cell receptor beta chains from one sample in a study of blood T cell repertoires in COVID-19. TCRdb's table, derived via immunoSEQ multiplex PCR, lists solely in-frame clones and lacks some. This sample yields 230,000 or so clones, of which approximately 83% are seen a single time; approximately 4.4% belongs to the top ten. Sample: peripheral blood. The source is a middle-aged man with active or convalescent COVID-19. The CDR3 runs from the conserved cysteine through the conserved F or W. The D gene is left open where the match is weak. A row's size may be missing; if present it is once, few, many or a size class.

D	size	J	length	V	DNA	CDR3
.	.	TRBJ2-2	14	TRBV10-2	TGCGCCAGCAAGATCGGGGGGAACACCGGGGAGCTGTTTTTT	CASKIGGNTGELFF
TRBD1	.	TRBJ2-5	14	TRBV28	TGTGCCAGCACTAGAGGGGGCGTATTAGAGACCCAGTACTTC	CASTRGGVLETQYF
.	.	TRBJ2-7	15	TRBV19	TGTGCCAGTAGTGAACAGGGAAGAGGTCCATACGAGCAGTACTTC	CASSEQGRGPYEQYF
.	.	TRBJ1-4	15	TRBV28	TGTGCCAGCAGTTTAGTTTGGGGGGATAATGAAAAACTGTTTTTT	CASSLVWGDNEKLFF
TRBD1	.	TRBJ2-3	15	TRBV5-1	TGCGCCAGCAGCTTGTGGGACAGGGAAACAGATACGCAGTATTTT	CASSLWDRETDTQYF
TRBD2	.	TRBJ2-1	15	TRBV5-1	TGCGCCAGCAGCTTGGCACTAGCGGGGACCAATGAGCAGTTCTTC	CASSLALAGTNEQFF
TRBD1	once	TRBJ1-2	14	TRBV6-2/TRBV6-3	TGTGCCAGCAGTTCAGAACAGGGGGCCTATGGCTACACCTTC	CASSSEQGAYGYTF
.	.	TRBJ1-1	16	TRBV5-1	TGCGCCAGCAGCTTGCGGACGAGGGATTTGTACACTGAAGCTTTCTTT	CASSLRTRDLYTEAFF
.	.	TRBJ2-6	15	TRBV19	TGTGCCAGTAGTATCCCTCAGGGGATAGCCAACGTCCTGACTTTC	CASSIPQGIANVLTF
.	.	TRBJ1-3	15	TRBV7-9	TGTGCCAGCAGCTTAAGTACTCAATCTGGAAACACCATATATTTT	CASSLSTQSGNTIYF
TRBD2	.	TRBJ2-3	16	TRBV5-6	TGTGCCAGCAGCTGGGGACTAGCGGGGGGAGAGGATACGCAGTATTTT	CASSWGLAGGEDTQYF
TRBD2	.	TRBJ2-2	19	TRBV2	TGTGCCAGCAGTGAAAGAATGGTAGCGGGGGCCCCTAACACCGGGGAGCTGTTTTTT	CASSERMVAGAPNTGELFF
TRBD1	.	TRBJ1-2	15	TRBV30	TGTGCCTGGAACCTCGGGGGACAGGGAGGCTATGGCTACACCTTC	CAWNLGGQGGYGYTF
.	.	TRBJ2-5	16	TRBV7-6	TGTGCCAGCAGCTTAGGGGCAAGGGGTTTTGAAGAGACCCAGTACTTC	CASSLGARGFEETQYF
.	.	TRBJ2-6	13	TRBV30	TGTGCCGAGGATTCCTCTGGGGCCAACGTCCTGACTTTC	CAEDSSGANVLTF
.	once	TRBJ2-7	12	TRBV15	TGTGCCACCAGGGGGGCTACCTACGAGCAGTACTTC	CATRGATYEQYF
TRBD2	.	TRBJ2-1	15	TRBV27	TGTGCCAGCAGTTTTGGTCTAGCGGCGTACAATGAGCAGTTCTTC	CASSFGLAAYNEQFF
.	.	TRBJ1-3	10	TRBV15	TGTGGAGCCCGGGGAAACACCATATATTTT	CGARGNTIYF
TRBD2	.	TRBJ2-3	16	TRBV7-6	TGTGCCAGCAGCTTAGCGCCTAGCGGGGGGTCAGATACGCAGTATTTT	CASSLAPSGGSDTQYF
TRBD1	.	TRBJ1-1	13	TRBV18	TGTGCCAGCCATAAACAGGGGGCCACTGAAGCTTTCTTT	CASHKQGATEAFF
TRBD1	.	TRBJ2-7	14	TRBV28	TGTGCCAGCAGTTTATTCCAGGGGGACCACGAGCAGTACTTC	CASSLFQGDHEQYF
.	.	TRBJ1-1	16	TRBV5-4	TGTGCCAGCAGCCCCTCGGGACAACTGTCGAACACTGAAGCTTTCTTT	CASSPSGQLSNTEAFF
TRBD1	.	TRBJ2-7	13	TRBV30	TGTGCCTGGACAGGACAGGGGGGACACGAGCAGTACTTC	CAWTGQGGHEQYF
.	.	TRBJ1-1	15	TRBV16	TGTGCCAGCAGCCAATTGCGGGGAGGGGGCACTGAAGCTTTCTTT	CASSQLRGGGTEAFF
TRBD2	.	TRBJ2-2	15	TRBV9	TGTGCCAGCAGCCCTGGGGGACTAGGATCCGGGGAGCTGTTTTTT	CASSPGGLGSGELFF
.	.	TRBJ1-1	13	TRBV7-2	TGTGCCAGCAGCTGGCAGGGGAGCACTGAAGCTTTCTTT	CASSWQGSTEAFF
.	.	TRBJ2-2	15	TRBV7-9	TGTGCCAGCAGCTTCCTGGGGCCAAACACCGGGGAGCTGTTTTTT	CASSFLGPNTGELFF
TRBD1	.	TRBJ1-5	16	TRBV18	TGTGCCAGCTCATTGGGGACAGGGATTGGGATGCAGCCCCAGCATTTT	CASSLGTGIGMQPQHF